One TCR beta chain is described in this entry. What it binds is not known. PCR was performed a second time for 7 to 11 cycles using a sample-barcoded 5' primer and a J-beta primer mix. MiXCR, applied by TCRdb to the 5' RACE reads, yields one record per CDR3 protein. This table has over 1.5 million distinct CDR3 sequences, around 50% appearing once. This sample stems from a study of blood T cells in healthy people across ages. Every donor gave approximately 10 milliliters of peripheral blood. Study-wide findings and caveats: Researchers said unsorted PBMCs prevented a conclusive naive versus antigen-experienced comparison.

This CDR3 is built from 14 residues. Trimming took 5 bases from V and 5 from J, leaving 15 bases between them. In germline, CDR1 is MNHEY, CDR2 SVGEGT. The source material was blood. The clonotype was recovered from a woman aged 40 to 50 in good health. The chain combines TRBV6-2 or TRBV6-3 with TRBJ1-2, with D tentatively TRBD1 (5 bases). The CDR3 DNA sequence: TGTGCCAGCAGTCGCATGAGGGGTTCATATGGCTACACCTTC. Translating gives CASSRMRGSYGYTF.